Reported below is one TCR beta chain. As yet, its antigen is unknown. The protocol was immunoSEQ multiplex PCR, while the TCRdb copy is restricted to in-frame clones and leaves out a portion. This sample has some 78,000 clones, with 85% to 90% found just once. This sample was taken from a study of radiotherapy plus CTLA-4 blockade in lung cancer. General study points: With interferon-beta, early dynamics of blood T cell clones were reported to best predict response. Blood saw expansion of tumor-derived TCR clones after radiotherapy plus ipilimumab.

The CDR3 covers 14 residues. In germline, CDR1 is PRHDT, CDR2 FYEKMQ (reference sequence). With V trimmed by 5 bases and J by 6 bases, 3 bases remained unmatched. Chemo-refractory metastatic non-small-cell lung cancer patients were treated with focal radiation plus CTLA-4 blockade with ipilimumab. V and J are TRBV13 and TRBJ2-7; 14 nucleotides line up with TRBD2. This clonotype was sampled from a human donor with non-small cell lung cancer who had stable disease on radiotherapy plus ipilimumab. The material was peripheral blood, obtained from a patient treated with radiotherapy plus ipilimumab. The CDR3 sequence is CASSRTSGRTEQYF. DNA for the CDR3: TGTGCCAGCAGCCGGACTAGCGGGAGGACCGAGCAGTACTTC.